Listed here is a single T cell receptor beta chain. The data originate from a study of shared clonotypes between healthy human individuals. From germline, CDR1 is SSHAT and CDR2 FNYEAQ (reference sequence). Trimming removed 2 bases from V and 7 bases from J, with 8 bases in between. This CDR3 comprises 13 residues. Measured with immunoSEQ multiplex PCR; TCRdb has only the in-frame clones, and not every one. Of 400,000 to 500,000 clones in the sample, 76% are singletons; the top ten hold 10% to 15%. Input material: PBMCs. This clonotype was sampled from a woman aged 40 to 50 in good health. Some clones in this sample may be carry-over from other donors' samples. This chain joins TRBV7-7 and TRBJ2-2; no reliable D call. The CDR3: CASSLRIGGELFF. The CDR3 nucleotides are TGTGCCAGCAGCTTACGGATAGGCGGGGAGCTGTTTTTT.